This T cell receptor (beta chain) was captured in a study of glioma-infiltrating T cells after dendritic cell vaccination. About the research overall: The vaccine used monocyte-derived dendritic cells pulsed overnight with autologous tumor lysate.

Stated time point: after dendritic cell vaccination, including at tumor progression/relapse. The CDR3 totals 15 residues. Germline loops: CDR1 MNHEY, CDR2 SMNVEV (reference sequence). Trimming stripped 2 bases from V and 1 base from J, with 9 bases between. TCRdb keeps only in-frame clones here, not all; method: immunoSEQ multiplex PCR. Of tens of thousands of clones listed, about 85% were seen once; the top ten hold around 9.3%. The V gene is TRBV27, the J gene TRBJ2-1, with D perhaps TRBD1 (6 bases). Sequenced here: blood, sampled after dendritic cell vaccination. The TCR originated in a human donor with glioblastoma. CDR3 amino acids: CASSLVGQSYNEQFF. The CDR3 nucleotides are TGTGCCAGCAGTTTAGTCGGACAGTCCTACAATGAGCAGTTCTTC.